This T cell receptor beta chain originates from a study of blood T cell repertoires in COVID-19. About the research overall: Samples came from the United States, Italy and Spain, spanning acute and convalescent COVID-19.

TCRdb keeps only in-frame clones here, not all; method: immunoSEQ multiplex PCR. The table includes over 250,000 clones, approximately 90% detected once. The CDR3 has 18 residues. The germline V and J ends were trimmed by 5 bases and 1 base, with 24 bases remaining between them. Germline lookup yields CDR1 GTSNPN and CDR2 SVGIG (reference sequence). The cohort comprised adults aged roughly 18 to 95 years residing in about two dozen US areas. The genes are TRBV30 and TRBJ1-3; D is possibly TRBD1 (6 bases). The receptor was derived from a woman aged 18-29 years who had recovered from COVID-19. The sequencing input was PBMCs or T cells enriched from blood (not recorded which). The DNA of the CDR3 is TGTGCCTGGGAAGGTCGCCCGGGACACTTCCTATCTGGAAACACCATATATTTT. It yields the protein CAWEGRPGHFLSGNTIYF.